These T cell receptor beta chains were read from a single sample in a study of T cells in localized non-small cell lung cancer. Repertoires were generated with immunoSEQ multiplex PCR, while TCRdb's copy carries only in-frame clones and drops some. The sample shows 50,000 to 75,000 clones, around 90% of them seen only once. This sample comprised peripheral blood, obtained before any cancer treatment. The receptors were sampled from a man between 40 and 75 years old with stage I squamous cell lung carcinoma. The CDR3 runs from the conserved cysteine through the conserved F or W. The order of the fields is CDR3 length, clone size, V gene, J gene, D gene, CDR3 protein, CDR3 DNA. A D gene is named only where the DNA matches it firmly. Clone size is stated in some rows and not others, as once, few, many or a class when expanded.

len: 14
abundance: NA
v_gene: TRBV4-3
j_gene: TRBJ1-1
d_gene: NA
CDR3aa: CASSSQGKNTEAFF
CDR3nt: TGCGCCAGCAGCTCGCAGGGTAAGAACACTGAAGCTTTCTTT

len: 13
abundance: NA
v_gene: TRBV5-6
j_gene: TRBJ2-6
d_gene: NA
CDR3aa: CASSPDLEGVLTF
CDR3nt: TGTGCCAGCAGCCCGGACCTTGAGGGGGTCCTGACTTTC

len: 17
abundance: NA
v_gene: TRBV5-3
j_gene: TRBJ1-5
d_gene: NA
CDR3aa: CARSFYVGGADNQPQHF
CDR3nt: TGTGCCAGAAGCTTCTACGTCGGGGGCGCGGACAATCAGCCCCAGCATTTT

len: 16
abundance: NA
v_gene: TRBV2
j_gene: TRBJ1-5
d_gene: TRBD1
CDR3aa: CASSGLDRGQDQPQHF
CDR3nt: TGTGCCAGCAGTGGATTAGACAGGGGGCAGGATCAGCCCCAGCATTTT

len: 16
abundance: NA
v_gene: TRBV6-5
j_gene: TRBJ2-5
d_gene: TRBD1
CDR3aa: CASSYLGQGAGETQYF
CDR3nt: TGTGCCAGCAGTTACCTGGGACAGGGGGCGGGGGAGACCCAGTACTTC

len: 12
abundance: NA
v_gene: TRBV29-1
j_gene: TRBJ2-1
d_gene: NA
CDR3aa: CSVGSTGAEQFF
CDR3nt: TGCAGCGTGGGAAGTACAGGCGCCGAGCAGTTCTTC

len: 16
abundance: NA
v_gene: TRBV7-9
j_gene: TRBJ2-7
d_gene: NA
CDR3aa: CASSSPGSRLRYEQYF
CDR3nt: TGTGCCAGCAGCTCCCCGGGCAGCCGGTTAAGGTACGAGCAGTACTTC

len: 17
abundance: NA
v_gene: TRBV18
j_gene: TRBJ2-2
d_gene: TRBD1
CDR3aa: CASSPQGQGTNTGELFF
CDR3nt: TGTGCCAGCTCACCACAGGGACAGGGGACCAACACCGGGGAGCTGTTTTTT

len: 19
abundance: few
v_gene: TRBV27
j_gene: TRBJ1-3
d_gene: TRBD1
CDR3aa: CAARGQGQTEAFSGNTIYF
CDR3nt: TGTGCCGCGCGAGGACAGGGACAAACCGAGGCCTTCTCTGGAAACACCATATATTTT

len: 15
abundance: NA
v_gene: TRBV2
j_gene: TRBJ1-5
d_gene: NA
CDR3aa: CASSGAEGLDQPQHF
CDR3nt: TGTGCCAGCAGTGGGGCGGAAGGGTTGGATCAGCCCCAGCATTTT

len: 16
abundance: NA
v_gene: TRBV9
j_gene: TRBJ2-2
d_gene: NA
CDR3aa: CASRPGAGAVTGELFF
CDR3nt: TGTGCCAGCAGGCCCGGCGCGGGGGCGGTCACCGGGGAGCTGTTTTTT

len: 18
abundance: NA
v_gene: TRBV15
j_gene: TRBJ2-7
d_gene: TRBD1
CDR3aa: CATSRGTTGTGPIYEQYF
CDR3nt: TGTGCCACCAGCAGAGGGACTACCGGGACAGGGCCGATCTACGAGCAGTACTTC

len: 14
abundance: NA
v_gene: TRBV7-3
j_gene: TRBJ2-7
d_gene: NA
CDR3aa: CASSPRAGPYEQYF
CDR3nt: TGTGCCAGCAGCCCTAGGGCGGGTCCCTACGAGCAGTACTTC

len: 17
abundance: NA
v_gene: TRBV6-1
j_gene: TRBJ2-2
d_gene: TRBD1
CDR3aa: CASSDGWGQGATGELFF
CDR3nt: TGTGCCAGCAGTGATGGTTGGGGACAGGGGGCAACCGGGGAGCTGTTTTTT

len: 18
abundance: NA
v_gene: TRBV2
j_gene: TRBJ2-3
d_gene: TRBD2
CDR3aa: CASRGPTSGSKSWDTQYF
CDR3nt: TGTGCCAGCAGGGGCCCCACTAGCGGGAGTAAGAGTTGGGATACGCAGTATTTT

len: 16
abundance: NA
v_gene: TRBV2
j_gene: TRBJ2-5
d_gene: TRBD2
CDR3aa: CASSHRLAGGRETQYF
CDR3nt: TGTGCCAGCAGTCACAGACTAGCGGGAGGTCGAGAGACCCAGTACTTC

len: 16
abundance: once
v_gene: TRBV28
j_gene: TRBJ1-6
d_gene: NA
CDR3aa: CASSLYAGSGNSPLHF
CDR3nt: TGTGCCAGCAGTTTATATGCAGGATCGGGTAATTCACCCCTCCACTTT

len: 14
abundance: NA
v_gene: TRBV19
j_gene: TRBJ2-3
d_gene: TRBD2
CDR3aa: CASRAGVPTDTQYF
CDR3nt: TGTGCCAGTAGAGCGGGAGTTCCCACAGATACGCAGTATTTT

len: 14
abundance: NA
v_gene: TRBV2
j_gene: TRBJ1-5
d_gene: NA
CDR3aa: CASSENMRNQPQHF
CDR3nt: TGTGCCAGCAGCGAAAATATGAGGAATCAGCCCCAGCATTTT

len: 16
abundance: NA
v_gene: TRBV11-2
j_gene: TRBJ2-1
d_gene: TRBD2
CDR3aa: CASRQLRGRTSNEQFF
CDR3nt: TGTGCCAGCCGACAGCTTAGGGGCAGGACTAGCAATGAGCAGTTCTTC

len: 18
abundance: few
v_gene: TRBV4-1
j_gene: TRBJ2-3
d_gene: TRBD2
CDR3aa: CASSQTNGGNPSTDTQYF
CDR3nt: TGCGCCAGCAGCCAAACCAACGGGGGGAACCCTAGCACAGATACGCAGTATTTT

len: 14
abundance: NA
v_gene: TRBV10-3
j_gene: TRBJ2-3
d_gene: TRBD2
CDR3aa: CATQSLAGAITQYF
CDR3nt: TGTGCCACCCAGTCTTTAGCGGGAGCAATTACGCAGTATTTT